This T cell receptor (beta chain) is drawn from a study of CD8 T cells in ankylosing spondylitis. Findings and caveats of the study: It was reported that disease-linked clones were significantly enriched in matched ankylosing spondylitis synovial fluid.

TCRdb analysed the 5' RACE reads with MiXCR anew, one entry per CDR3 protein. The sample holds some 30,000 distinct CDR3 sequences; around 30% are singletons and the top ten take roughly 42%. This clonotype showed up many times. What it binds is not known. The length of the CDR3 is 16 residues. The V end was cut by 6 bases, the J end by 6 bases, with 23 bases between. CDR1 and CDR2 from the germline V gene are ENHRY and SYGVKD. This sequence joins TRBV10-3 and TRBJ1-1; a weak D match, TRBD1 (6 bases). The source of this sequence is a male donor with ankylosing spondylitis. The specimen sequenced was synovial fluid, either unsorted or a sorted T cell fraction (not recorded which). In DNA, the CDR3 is TGTGCCATCAGACCGAGGAAGGGGGGGAGAGTGGCTGAAGCTTTCTTT. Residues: CAIRPRKGGRVAEAFF.